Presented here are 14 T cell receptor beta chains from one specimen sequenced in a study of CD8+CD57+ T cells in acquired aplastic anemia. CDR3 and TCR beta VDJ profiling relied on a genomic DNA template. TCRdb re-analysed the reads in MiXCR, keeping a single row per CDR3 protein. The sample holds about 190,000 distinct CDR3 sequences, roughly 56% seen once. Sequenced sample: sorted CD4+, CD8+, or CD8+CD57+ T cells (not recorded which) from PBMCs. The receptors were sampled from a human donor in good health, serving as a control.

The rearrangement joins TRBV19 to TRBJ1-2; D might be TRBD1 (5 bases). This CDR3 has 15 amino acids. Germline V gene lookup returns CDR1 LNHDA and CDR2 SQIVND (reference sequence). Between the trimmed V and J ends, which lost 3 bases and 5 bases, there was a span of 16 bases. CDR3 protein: CASSIGQTGWYGYTF. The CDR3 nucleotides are TGTGCCAGTAGTATCGGACAAACCGGATGGTATGGCTACACCTTC.

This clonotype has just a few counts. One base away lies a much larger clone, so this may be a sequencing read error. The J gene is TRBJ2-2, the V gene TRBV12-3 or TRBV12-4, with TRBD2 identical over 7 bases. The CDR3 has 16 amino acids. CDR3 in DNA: TGTGCCTGCAGGCGCGCGGGAGCCGCGAACACCGGGGAGCTGTTTTTT. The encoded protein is CACRRAGAANTGELFF.

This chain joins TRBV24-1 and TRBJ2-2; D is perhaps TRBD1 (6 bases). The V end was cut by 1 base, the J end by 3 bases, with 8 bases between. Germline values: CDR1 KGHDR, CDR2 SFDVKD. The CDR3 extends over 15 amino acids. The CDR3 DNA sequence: TGTGCCACCAGTGATTTCAACAGGGACACCGGGGAGCTGTTTTTT. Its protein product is CATSDFNRDTGELFF.

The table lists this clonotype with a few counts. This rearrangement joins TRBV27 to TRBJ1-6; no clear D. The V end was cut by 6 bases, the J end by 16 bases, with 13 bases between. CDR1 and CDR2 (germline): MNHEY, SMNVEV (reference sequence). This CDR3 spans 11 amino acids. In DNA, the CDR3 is TGTGCCAGCAGCCAAGAGCGGGCGCTCCACTTT. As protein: CASSQERALHF.

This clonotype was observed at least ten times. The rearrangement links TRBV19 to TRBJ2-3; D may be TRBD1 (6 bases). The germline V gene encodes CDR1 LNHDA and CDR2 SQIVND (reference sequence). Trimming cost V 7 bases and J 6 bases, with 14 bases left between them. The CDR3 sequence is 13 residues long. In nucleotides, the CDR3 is TGTGCCAGTACCCAGGGGAGTGGGGATACGCAGTATTTT. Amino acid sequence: CASTQGSGDTQYF.

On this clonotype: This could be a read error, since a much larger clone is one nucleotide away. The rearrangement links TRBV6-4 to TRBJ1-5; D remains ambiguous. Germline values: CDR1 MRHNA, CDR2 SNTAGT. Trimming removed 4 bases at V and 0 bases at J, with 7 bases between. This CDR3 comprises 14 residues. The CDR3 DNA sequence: TGTGCCAGCAGTGGGTCGTATAGCAATCAGCCCCAGCATTTT. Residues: CASSGSYSNQPQHF.

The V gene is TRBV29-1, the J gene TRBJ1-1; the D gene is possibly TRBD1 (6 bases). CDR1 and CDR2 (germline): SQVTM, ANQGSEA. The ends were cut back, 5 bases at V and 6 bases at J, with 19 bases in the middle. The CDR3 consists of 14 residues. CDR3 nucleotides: TGCAGCGTTTTTACCGGGACAAAGGGACCTGAAGCTTTCTTT. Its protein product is CSVFTGTKGPEAFF. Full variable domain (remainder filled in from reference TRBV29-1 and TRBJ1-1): SAVISQKPSRDICQRGTSLTIQCQVDSQVTMMFWYRQQPGQSLTLIATANQGSEATYESGFVIDKFPISRPNLTFSTLTVSNMSPEDSSIYLCSVFTGTKGPEAFFGQGTRLTVV.

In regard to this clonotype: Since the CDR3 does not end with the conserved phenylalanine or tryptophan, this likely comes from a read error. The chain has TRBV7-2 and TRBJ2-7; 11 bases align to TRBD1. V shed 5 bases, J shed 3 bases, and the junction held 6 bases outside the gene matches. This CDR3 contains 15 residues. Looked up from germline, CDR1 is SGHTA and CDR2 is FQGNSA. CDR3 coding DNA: TGTGCCAGCAGCCCCCGGACAGGGGGCATCTACGAGCAGTACTCC. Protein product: CASSPRTGGIYEQYS.

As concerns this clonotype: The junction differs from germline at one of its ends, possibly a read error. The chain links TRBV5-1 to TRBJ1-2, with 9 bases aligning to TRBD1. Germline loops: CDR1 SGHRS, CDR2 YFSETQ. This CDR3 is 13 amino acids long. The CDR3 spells CASSSGQGEGYTF. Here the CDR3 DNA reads TGTGCCAGCAGCTCGGGACAGGGAGAAGGCTACACCTTC. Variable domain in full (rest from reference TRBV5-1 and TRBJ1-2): KAGVTQTPRYLIKTRGQQVTLSCSPISGHRSVSWYQQTPGQGLQFLFEYFSETQRNKGNFPGRFSGRQFSNSRSEMNVSTLELGDSALYLCASSSGQGEGYTFGSGTRLTVV.

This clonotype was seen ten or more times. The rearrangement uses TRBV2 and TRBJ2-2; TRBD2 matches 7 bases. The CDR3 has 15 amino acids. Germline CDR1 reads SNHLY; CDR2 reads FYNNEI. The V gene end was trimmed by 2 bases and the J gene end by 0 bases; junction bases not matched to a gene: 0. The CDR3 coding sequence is TGTGCCAGCAGTGAACGGGAGGCGAACACCGGGGAGCTGTTTTTT. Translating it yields CASSEREANTGELFF.

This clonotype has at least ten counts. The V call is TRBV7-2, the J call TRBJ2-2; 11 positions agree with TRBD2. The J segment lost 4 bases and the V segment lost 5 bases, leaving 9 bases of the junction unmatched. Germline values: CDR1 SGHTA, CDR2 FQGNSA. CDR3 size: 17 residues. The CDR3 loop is CASSRISGGAFTGELFF. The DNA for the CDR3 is TGTGCCAGCAGCCGGATTAGCGGGGGGGCATTCACCGGGGAGCTGTTTTTT.

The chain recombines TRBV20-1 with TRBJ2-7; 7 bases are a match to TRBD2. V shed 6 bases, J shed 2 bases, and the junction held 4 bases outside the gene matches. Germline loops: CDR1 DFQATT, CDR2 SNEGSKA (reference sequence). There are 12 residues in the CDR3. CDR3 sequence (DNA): TGCAGTGCAACCAGCGGGACCTACGAGCAGTACTTC. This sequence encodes CSATSGTYEQYF.

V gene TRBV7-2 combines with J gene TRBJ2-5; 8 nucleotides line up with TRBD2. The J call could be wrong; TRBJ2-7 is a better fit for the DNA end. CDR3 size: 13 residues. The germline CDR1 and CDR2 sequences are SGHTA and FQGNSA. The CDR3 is CASTAGDSYEQYF. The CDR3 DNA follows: TGTGCCAGCACAGCGGGGGACTCCTACGAGCAGTACTTC.

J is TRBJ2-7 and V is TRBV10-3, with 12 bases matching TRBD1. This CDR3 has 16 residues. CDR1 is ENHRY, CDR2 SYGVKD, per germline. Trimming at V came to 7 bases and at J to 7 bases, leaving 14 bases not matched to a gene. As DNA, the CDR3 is TGTGCCATCAAAGCCGGGGGACAGGGGGCGCAATTTGAGCAGTACTTC. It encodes CAIKAGGQGAQFEQYF.